This T cell receptor beta chain was captured by sequencing in a study of spatial heterogeneity in lung cancer. About the study: Correlation of TCR transcript counts in tumor regions with a T cell module score from matched bulk RNA-seq was strong. Across the raw uncorrected reads, a unique TCR and UMI combination was observed, on average, more than ten times.

A word on this clonotype: The antigen is not known.

Time point: sample taken at primary tumor resection. TCRs were sequenced from unsorted whole RNA of tumor, nontumor lung or PBMC. Each CDR3 protein gets one entry after TCRdb re-called the 5' RACE reads with MiXCR. The table includes fewer than 6,000 distinct CDR3 sequences, around a third detected once. Study-wide points: Mutation tallies in tumors tracked expanded intratumoral alpha and beta TCR counts.

V lost 0 bases to trimming and J lost 5 bases; unmatched junction nucleotides: 11. Germline V CDR1 and CDR2: SGHRS, YFSETQ. The length of the CDR3 is 17 residues. The sequenced sample was lung tumor tissue, obtained at surgery. This clonotype originated in a male donor with early-stage non-small cell lung cancer. The chain is built from TRBV5-1 and TRBJ2-1; 7 nucleotides match TRBD1. CDR3 residues: CASSLVLTGVKNNEQFF. The CDR3 DNA follows: TGCGCCAGCAGCTTGGTTTTAACAGGGGTTAAAAACAATGAGCAGTTCTTC. Full variable domain (outside the CDR3, taken from reference TRBV5-1 and TRBJ2-1): KAGVTQTPRYLIKTRGQQVTLSCSPISGHRSVSWYQQTPGQGLQFLFEYFSETQRNKGNFPGRFSGRQFSNSRSEMNVSTLELGDSALYLCASSLVLTGVKNNEQFFGPGTRLTVL.